Below, 29 T cell receptor beta chains from the same sample are listed, as sequenced in a study of cytomegalovirus exposure and HLA in healthy donors. Here immunoSEQ multiplex PCR was the method, and the copy in TCRdb shows in-frame clones only, minus some. The data contain around 69,000 clones, 96% of them singletons. Sequencing was done on a sample of PBMCs. All receptors derive from a woman between 18 and 29 years old in good health and CMV-seropositive.

This rearrangement joins TRBV2 to TRBJ2-7; 11 nucleotides agree with TRBD2. Germline lookup yields CDR1 SNHLY and CDR2 FYNNEI. V was pared by 5 bases and J by 2 bases, with 5 bases of the junction left unmatched. This CDR3 is built from 15 residues. The CDR3 DNA sequence: TGTGCCAGCAGTAGGCGACTAGCGGGACCCTACGAGCAGTACTTC. This codes for CASSRRLAGPYEQYF.

The gene calls are TRBV4-1 and TRBJ1-1, with D perhaps matching TRBD1 (6 bases). CDR3 length equals 14 residues. The germline gives CDR1 MGHRA, CDR2 YSYEKL. The V end lost 3 bases, the J end lost 1 base, and 9 bases lay between the germline ends. The CDR3 is CASSHPTGNTEAFF. Written as DNA, the CDR3 is TGCGCCAGCAGCCATCCGACAGGGAACACTGAAGCTTTCTTT.

The chain carries TRBV15 and TRBJ2-2, with 7 positions matching TRBD1. Trimming took 1 base from V and 5 from J; bases not matched to a gene: 4. The CDR3 is 15 amino acids. Germline CDR1 LNHNV, CDR2 YYDKDF (reference sequence). The CDR3 reads CATSRVSGGTGELFF. The CDR3 region has the DNA TGTGCCACCAGCAGAGTTTCAGGGGGTACCGGGGAGCTGTTTTTT.

V usage is TRBV29-1 and J usage is TRBJ2-2, with 14 nucleotides matching TRBD2. The CDR3 is made up of 15 amino acids. V shed 6 bases, J shed 4 bases, and the junction held 4 bases outside the gene matches. The germline gives CDR1 SQVTM, CDR2 ANQGSEA. The CDR3, as DNA: TGCAGCGTCGGACTAGCGGGAGGTGTCACCGGGGAGCTGTTTTTT. As protein: CSVGLAGGVTGELFF.

This chain uses TRBV7-2 with TRBJ2-1; 10 bases match TRBD2. CDR1 and CDR2 (germline): SGHTA, FQGNSA. Unmatched junction bases numbered 3, after V lost 1 base and J lost 6 bases. The CDR3 loop spans 15 amino acids. This CDR3 reads CASSLVASGGNEQFF. Here the CDR3 DNA reads TGTGCCAGCAGCTTAGTCGCTAGCGGGGGCAATGAGCAGTTCTTC.

V usage is TRBV5-6 and J usage is TRBJ2-1; TRBD2 matches at 9 bases. The CDR3 length is 12 residues. V lost 3 bases to trimming and J lost 16 bases; unmatched junction nucleotides: 8. The V gene's germline CDR1 is SGHDT and CDR2 YYEEEE. The CDR3 spells CASSYWTSEKFF. The CDR3 bases are TGTGCCAGCAGCTATTGGACTAGCGAAAAATTCTTC.

This clone was found once. The genes are TRBV5-1 and TRBJ2-1, with 9 bases that match TRBD2. The CDR3 extends over 16 amino acids. Germline V CDR1 and CDR2: SGHRS, YFSETQ. With 0 bases clipped from V and 5 bases from J, the junction kept 6 bases outside the gene matches. The CDR3 is CASSLGATSGHNEQFF. CDR3 nucleotides: TGCGCCAGCAGCTTGGGTGCGACTAGCGGACACAATGAGCAGTTCTTC.

This chain uses TRBV4-3 with TRBJ2-1; 9 nucleotides line up with TRBD1. The CDR3 is made up of 16 amino acids. Germline CDR1 and CDR2: LGHNA and YSLEER. Trimming removed 1 base from V and 6 bases from J; junction bases left unmatched: 7. CDR3 protein: CASSQVIGTGLNEQFF. The CDR3 DNA reads as TGCGCCAGCAGCCAAGTAATCGGGACAGGGCTCAATGAGCAGTTCTTC.

DNA for the CDR3: TGTGCCAGCAGTTCAAGACTAGCGGGAGGAACAGATACGCAGTATTTT. Encoded protein: CASSSRLAGGTDTQYF. The chain couples TRBV28 to TRBJ2-3; 13 bases map to TRBD2. This CDR3 contains 16 residues. V trimming: 4 bases; J trimming: 3 bases; junction bases outside the gene matches: 4. Per the germline V gene, CDR1 is MDHEN and CDR2 is SYDVKM.

The rearrangement links TRBV12-1 to TRBJ1-5; whether TRBD1, the table's D call, matches the DNA was not checked. TRBV12-1 is a recognized pseudogene. This CDR3 comprises 17 residues. CDR3 loop: CASSFGTRQDGNQPQHF. The CDR3 nucleotides are TGTGCCAGCAGCTTTGGGACAAGACAGGATGGCAATCAGCCCCAGCATTTT.

This chain links TRBV7-2 with TRBJ1-1, with 10 nucleotides matching TRBD1. Germline CDR1 SGHTA, CDR2 FQGNSA. V trimming: 5 bases; J trimming: 5 bases; junction bases outside the gene matches: 17. The CDR3 has 18 residues. Here the CDR3 DNA reads TGTGCCAGCAGCCCTAGTCCTGAGACAGGGGGCGCGGGGACTGAAGCTTTCTTT. Residues: CASSPSPETGGAGTEAFF.

This sequence joins TRBV5-4 and TRBJ1-1; D not resolved. V lost 1 base, J lost 3 bases, and 7 bases lay in between. There are 13 residues in the CDR3. From germline, CDR1 is SGHNT and CDR2 YYREEE (reference sequence). Written as DNA, the CDR3 is TGTGCCAGCAGCTTGAGAGTGGACACTGAAGCTTTCTTT. This sequence encodes CASSLRVDTEAFF. The full variable domain, with the rest looked up from reference TRBV5-4 and TRBJ1-1, is ETGVTQSPTHLIKTRGQQVTLRCSSQSGHNTVSWYQQALGQGPQFIFQYYREEENGRGNFPPRFSGLQFPNYSSELNVNALELDDSALYLCASSLRVDTEAFFGQGTRLTVV.

The rearrangement links TRBV29-1 to TRBJ2-1; D unresolved. Trimming cost V 2 bases and J 6 bases, with 11 bases left between them. CDR3 length equals 13 residues. Germline V gives CDR1 SQVTM, CDR2 ANQGSEA. In DNA form, the CDR3 reads TGCAGCGTTGAAAGGAGCTTAGGCAATGAGCAGTTCTTC. Translation: CSVERSLGNEQFF.

The count of this clone is one. CDR3 bases: TGCGCCAGCAGCCAAGATGGCGGGGGAAGTGAGCAGTTCTTC. Encoded protein: CASSQDGGGSEQFF. The rearrangement links TRBV4-1 to TRBJ2-1, with 7 bases identical to TRBD2. The CDR3 sequence is 14 residues long. From germline, CDR1 is MGHRA and CDR2 YSYEKL. The V segment lost 0 bases and the J segment 9 bases; nucleotides outside the gene matches: 5.

The chain couples TRBV2 to TRBJ2-3; 7 bases agree with TRBD2. In germline, CDR1 is SNHLY, CDR2 FYNNEI. The CDR3 length is 15 residues. The V gene end was trimmed by 7 bases and the J gene end by 3 bases; junction bases not matched to a gene: 10. CDR3 in DNA: TGTGCCAGCAACTCCCAGACTAGCAGGACAGATACGCAGTATTTT. Its translation is CASNSQTSRTDTQYF.

As DNA, the CDR3 is TGTGCCAGCAGCTTGAGTTTCGGCGGGAGGACCTACGAGCAGTACTTC. As protein: CASSLSFGGRTYEQYF. The chain employs TRBV5-6 and TRBJ2-7; TRBD2 aligns across 8 bases. CDR3 length: 16 residues. V shed 1 base and J 2 bases; nucleotides not matched to a gene: 8. The germline CDR1 and CDR2 sequences are SGHDT and YYEEEE.

The CDR3 loop reads CASSLAGGAYEQYF. The CDR3 nucleotides read TGTGCCAGCAGCTTGGCCGGGGGAGCCTACGAGCAGTACTTC. V is TRBV5-6 and J is TRBJ2-7; weak D call: TRBD2 (6 bases). The CDR3 has 14 amino acids. Trimming removed 0 bases from V and 2 bases from J, with 9 bases in between. Per germline, CDR1 SGHDT and CDR2 YYEEEE.

V gene TRBV7-3 combines with J gene TRBJ2-6; the match to TRBD1 covers 8 bases. This CDR3 is built from 17 residues. The germline gives CDR1 SGHTA, CDR2 FQGTGA. V was clipped by 4 bases and J by 1 base; unmatched bases: 6. CDR3 DNA sequence: TGTGCCAGCAGCTCCAGGGGGCCATCTTCTGGGGCCAACGTCCTGACTTTC. It is translated as CASSSRGPSSGANVLTF.

This chain joins TRBV10-3 and TRBJ2-5; D is perhaps TRBD2 (6 bases). Germline V gene lookup returns CDR1 ENHRY and CDR2 SYGVKD. V lost 6 bases and J 3 bases, leaving 8 bases between the germline ends. This CDR3 spans 12 amino acids. DNA for the CDR3: TGTGCCATCAGCCCGGGGGAAGAGACCCAGTACTTC. It translates to CAISPGEETQYF.

The V and J genes are TRBV6-1 and TRBJ2-5; possibly TRBD1 for D (6 bases). The V gene's germline CDR1 is MNHNS and CDR2 SASEGT. The CDR3 sequence is 14 residues long. Trimming cost V 4 bases and J 3 bases, with 12 bases left between them. The CDR3: CASSAWTVEETQYF. The CDR3, as DNA: TGTGCCAGCAGTGCTTGGACAGTTGAAGAGACCCAGTACTTC.

This clone has only one observation. The gene calls are TRBV5-6 and TRBJ2-3; D unresolved. Germline CDR1 reads SGHDT; CDR2 reads YYEEEE. V was clipped by 0 bases and J by 4 bases, with 15 bases between them. This CDR3 region has 16 residues. CDR3 in amino acids: CASSLVLADYSDTQYF. The DNA for the CDR3 is TGTGCCAGCAGCTTGGTATTAGCAGATTATTCAGATACGCAGTATTTT.

J is TRBJ2-3 and V is TRBV5-1; a possible D gene is TRBD1 (6 bases). The CDR3 runs 13 residues. Germline V gene data show CDR1 as SGHRS and CDR2 as YFSETQ. The ends were cut back, 4 bases at V and 6 bases at J, with 12 bases in the middle. This CDR3 reads CASSRGNRDTQYF. Written as DNA, the CDR3 is TGCGCCAGCAGCAGGGGGAATCGCGATACGCAGTATTTT.

The chain links TRBV6-6 to TRBJ2-7; D is unclear. This CDR3 is 12 amino acids long. V was clipped by 9 bases and J by 6 bases, with 15 bases between them. Germline CDR1 and CDR2: MNHNY and SVGAGI (reference sequence). The CDR3 DNA follows: TGTGCCAGTTCGCCGGGTCAGCGCGAGCAGTACTTC. Residues: CASSPGQREQYF.

V usage is TRBV28 and J usage is TRBJ2-5; 12 nucleotides line up with TRBD2. CDR1 and CDR2 from the germline V gene are MDHEN and SYDVKM. The V gene end was trimmed by 3 bases and the J gene end by 5 bases; junction bases not matched to a gene: 7. This CDR3 has 16 amino acids. CDR3 sequence (DNA): TGTGCCAGCAGTTTTGGGCGGCTAGCGGGAGGGGAGACCCAGTACTTC. Encoded protein: CASSFGRLAGGETQYF.

This clone has a single count. The rearrangement links TRBV7-3 to TRBJ2-2; D ambiguous. The CDR3 is made up of 13 amino acids. Looked up from germline, CDR1 is SGHTA and CDR2 is FQGTGA. The V end was cut by 1 base, the J end by 6 bases, with 6 bases between. The CDR3 DNA sequence: TGTGCCAGCAGCTTAAAAAACTCCGGGGAGCTGTTTTTT. Translation gives CASSLKNSGELFF.

V and J are TRBV4-3 and TRBJ2-7; no clear D gene. V lost 4 bases to trimming and J lost 3 bases, with 19 bases between them. The CDR3 is 16 residues long. The germline V gene encodes CDR1 LGHNA and CDR2 YSLEER. The CDR3 is CASSLRRVVGNYEQYF. DNA of the CDR3: TGCGCCAGCAGCCTAAGACGGGTGGTTGGAAACTACGAGCAGTACTTC.

This rearrangement joins TRBV30 to TRBJ2-2; 8 bases line up with TRBD1. The CDR3 has 14 residues. Germline CDR1 is GTSNPN and CDR2 is SVGIG (reference sequence). Germline trimming cut 2 bases from V and 6 bases from J; bases unmatched to any gene: 5. CDR3 loop: CAWSRDRTAGELFF. The CDR3 nucleotides are TGTGCCTGGAGTCGGGACAGGACGGCCGGGGAGCTGTTTTTT. The full variable domain, rest sourced from reference TRBV30 and TRBJ2-2, is SQTIHQWPATLVQPVGSPLSLECTVEGTSNPNLYWYRQAAGRGLQLLFYSVGIGQISSEVPQNLSASRPQDRQFILSSKKLLLSDSGFYLCAWSRDRTAGELFFGEGSRLTVL.

This chain connects TRBV13 to TRBJ2-7; D uncertain. V was cut by 5 bases and J by 1 base, with 3 bases left in between. CDR1 is PRHDT, CDR2 FYEKMQ, per germline (reference sequence). The CDR3 contains 11 residues. In DNA, the CDR3 is TGTGCCAGCAGCCTATCCTACGAGCAGTACTTC. This gives the protein CASSLSYEQYF.

CDR3 sequence reads: CAISDGTGSYEQYF. The CDR3 DNA sequence: TGTGCCATCAGCGACGGGACAGGGTCCTACGAGCAGTACTTC. The chain is built from TRBV10-3 and TRBJ2-7, with TRBD1 matching over 9 bases. V was pared by 6 bases and J by 1 base, with 4 bases of the junction left unmatched. The germline CDR1 and CDR2 sequences are ENHRY and SYGVKD. The CDR3 totals 14 residues.